This TCR beta chain was retrieved from a study of tissue T cells after allogeneic stem cell transplantation. As concerns this clone: Mouse gene names and germline throughout. The CDR3 is cut off 1 residue early in the read; its end comes from the germline J gene.

Time point here: mouse harvest day 14 after allogeneic transplant. Each mouse received 10^7 T-cell-depleted marrow cells plus 10^6 splenic CD5+ T cells by tail vein. Germline CDR1 reads KGHPV; CDR2 reads FQNQEV (reference sequence). Between the trimmed V and J ends, which lost 2 bases and 2 bases, there was a span of 11 bases. This CDR3 contains 15 residues. Profiling relied on immunoSEQ multiplex PCR, and the TCRdb table lists in-frame clones only, not all of them. The sample lists roughly 7,700 clones, roughly a third occurring once. This receptor was obtained from a female BALB/c mouse given C57BL/6 T cells with graft-versus-host disease after an allogeneic hematopoietic cell transplant. The gene calls are TRBV26 and TRBJ2-5, with D possibly being TRBD1 (5 bases). The sample taken for sequencing was skin. The part of the CDR3 DNA that was read is TGTGCCAGCAGTCTGAGGAGGGGTGGCCAAGACACCCAGTAC. It specifies CASSLRRGGQDTQY. The full CDR3 is CASSLRRGGQDTQYF.